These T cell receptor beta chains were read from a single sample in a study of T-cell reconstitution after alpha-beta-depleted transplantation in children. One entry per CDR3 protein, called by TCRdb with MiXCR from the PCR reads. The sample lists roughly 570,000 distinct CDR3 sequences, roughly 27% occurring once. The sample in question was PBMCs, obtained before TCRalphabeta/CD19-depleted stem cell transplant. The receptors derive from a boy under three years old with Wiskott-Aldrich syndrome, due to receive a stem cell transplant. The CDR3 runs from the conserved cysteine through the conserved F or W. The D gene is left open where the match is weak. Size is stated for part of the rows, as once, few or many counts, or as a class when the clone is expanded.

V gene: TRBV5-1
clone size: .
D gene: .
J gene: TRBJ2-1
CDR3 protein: CASSLVLYYNEQFF
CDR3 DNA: TGCGCCAGCAGCTTGGTCCTATACTACAATGAGCAGTTCTTC

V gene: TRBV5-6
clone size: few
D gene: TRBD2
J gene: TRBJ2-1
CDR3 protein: CASSLGLDGRGPFF
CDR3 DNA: TGTGCCAGCAGCTTAGGACTAGACGGACGGGGTCCGTTCTTC

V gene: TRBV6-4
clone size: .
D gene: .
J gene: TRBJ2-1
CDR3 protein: CASRDSLSGYNEQFF
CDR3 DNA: TGTGCCAGCAGAGACTCCCTTTCCGGTTACAATGAGCAGTTCTTC

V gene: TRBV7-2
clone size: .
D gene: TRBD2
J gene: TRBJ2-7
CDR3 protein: CASSLVTSGYEQYF
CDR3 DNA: TGTGCCAGCAGCTTAGTAACTAGCGGCTACGAGCAGTACTTC

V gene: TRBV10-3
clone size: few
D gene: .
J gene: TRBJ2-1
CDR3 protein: CAISGNGIANEQFF
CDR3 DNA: TGTGCCATCAGCGGAAATGGGATCGCCAATGAGCAGTTCTTC

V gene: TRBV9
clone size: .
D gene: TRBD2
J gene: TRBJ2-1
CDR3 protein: CASSPLRLAEDRSYNEQFF
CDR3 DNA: TGTGCCAGCAGCCCCCTAAGACTAGCGGAAGACCGATCCTACAATGAGCAGTTCTTC

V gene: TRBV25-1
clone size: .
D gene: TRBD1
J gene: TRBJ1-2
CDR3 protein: CASSARGNGYTF
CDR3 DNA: TGTGCCAGCAGTGCCAGGGGGAATGGCTACACCTTC

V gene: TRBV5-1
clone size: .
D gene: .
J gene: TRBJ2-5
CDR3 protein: CAISAMGLTQYF
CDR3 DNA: TGCGCCATCAGCGCAATGGGACTGACCCAGTACTTC

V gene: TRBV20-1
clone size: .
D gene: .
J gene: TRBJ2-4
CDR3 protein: CSAAASGSSKNIQYF
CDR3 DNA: TGCAGTGCCGCTGCGTCGGGGTCATCCAAAAACATTCAGTACTTC

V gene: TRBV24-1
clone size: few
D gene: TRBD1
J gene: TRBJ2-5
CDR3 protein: CATSDWTGGETQYF
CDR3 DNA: TGTGCCACCAGTGACTGGACAGGGGGAGAGACCCAGTACTTC

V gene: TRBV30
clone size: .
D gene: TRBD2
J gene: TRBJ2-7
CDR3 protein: CAWIHGLAQYF
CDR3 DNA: TGTGCCTGGATTCATGGACTAGCCCAGTACTTC

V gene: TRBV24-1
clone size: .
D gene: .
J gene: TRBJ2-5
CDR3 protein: CATSDPAGDGETQYF
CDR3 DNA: TGTGCCACCAGTGACCCCGCTGGGGATGGGGAGACCCAGTACTTC

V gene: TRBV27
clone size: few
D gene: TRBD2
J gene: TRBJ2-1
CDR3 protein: CASSPTILLAGGPHNEQFF
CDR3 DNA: TGTGCCAGCAGCCCAACAATTCTTCTAGCGGGAGGGCCTCACAATGAGCAGTTCTTC

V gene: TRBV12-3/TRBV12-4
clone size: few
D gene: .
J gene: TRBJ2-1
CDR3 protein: CASSLGGRSYNEQFF
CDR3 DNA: TGTGCCAGCAGTTTAGGGGGGAGGTCCTACAATGAGCAGTTCTTC

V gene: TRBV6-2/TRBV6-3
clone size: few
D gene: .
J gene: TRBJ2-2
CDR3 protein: CASSLQAPDTGELFF
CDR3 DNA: TGTGCCAGCAGTTTACAGGCCCCGGACACCGGGGAGCTGTTTTTT

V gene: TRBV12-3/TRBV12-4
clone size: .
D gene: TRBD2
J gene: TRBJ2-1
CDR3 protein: CASSLLAGPGHNEQFF
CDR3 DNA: TGTGCCAGCAGTCTGCTAGCGGGACCAGGGCACAATGAGCAGTTCTTC

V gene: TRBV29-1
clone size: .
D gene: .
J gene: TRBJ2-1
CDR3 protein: CSVVGGPTYNEQFF
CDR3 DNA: TGCAGCGTTGTTGGCGGGCCAACCTACAATGAGCAGTTCTTC

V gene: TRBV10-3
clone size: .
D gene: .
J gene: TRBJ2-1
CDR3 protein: CAISEAQAYNEQFF
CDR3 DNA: TGTGCCATCAGTGAGGCCCAGGCCTACAATGAGCAGTTCTTC

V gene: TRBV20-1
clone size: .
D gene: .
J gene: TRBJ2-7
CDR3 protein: CSAARDNYEQYF
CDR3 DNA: TGCAGTGCTGCCCGGGACAACTACGAGCAGTACTTC

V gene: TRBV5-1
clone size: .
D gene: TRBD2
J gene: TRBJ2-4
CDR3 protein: CASSLFATSGAKNIQYF
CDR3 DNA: TGCGCCAGCAGCTTGTTCGCGACTAGCGGAGCCAAAAACATTCAGTACTTC

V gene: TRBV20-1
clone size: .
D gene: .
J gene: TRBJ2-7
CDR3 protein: CSASGERRREQYF
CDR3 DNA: TGCAGTGCTAGTGGGGAGAGACGACGGGAGCAGTACTTC

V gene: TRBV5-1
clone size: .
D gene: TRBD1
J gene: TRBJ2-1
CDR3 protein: CASSLATGWDEQFF
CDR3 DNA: TGCGCCAGCAGCTTGGCGACAGGGTGGGATGAGCAGTTCTTC

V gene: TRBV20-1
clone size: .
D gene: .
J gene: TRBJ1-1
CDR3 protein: CSARKTGNTEAFF
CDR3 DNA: TGCAGTGCTCGGAAAACAGGGAACACTGAAGCTTTCTTT

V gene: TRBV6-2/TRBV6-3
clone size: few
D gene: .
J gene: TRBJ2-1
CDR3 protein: CASRPQRAHEQFF
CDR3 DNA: TGTGCCAGCAGGCCCCAAAGGGCACATGAGCAGTTCTTC

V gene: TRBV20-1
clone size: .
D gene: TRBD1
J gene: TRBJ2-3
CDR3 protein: CSVPSRGPDTQYF
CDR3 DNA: TGCAGTGTTCCGTCCAGGGGGCCAGATACGCAGTATTTT

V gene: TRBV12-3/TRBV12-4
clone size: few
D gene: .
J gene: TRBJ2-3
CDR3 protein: CASTNRGGPDTQYF
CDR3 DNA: TGTGCCAGCACTAACAGGGGGGGTCCAGATACGCAGTATTTT

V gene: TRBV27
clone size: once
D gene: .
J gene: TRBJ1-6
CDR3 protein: CASSLIGGGITYNSPLHF
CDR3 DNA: TGTGCCAGCAGTTTAATTGGTGGAGGGATCACCTATAATTCACCCCTCCACTTT